These T cell receptor beta chains were read from a single sample in a study of PD-1 blockade in classical Hodgkin lymphoma. Produced via immunoSEQ multiplex PCR; TCRdb's table is partial and in-frame only. The table records about 2,500 clones, around 60% of them present only once. The material sequenced was CD8+ T cells from blood, taken before the fourth cycle of nivolumab. The receptor source for this set is a human donor with classical Hodgkin lymphoma. Each CDR3 is given with its conserved first and last residue. Fields, in order: D gene, clone size, V gene, J gene, CDR3 DNA, CDR3 protein. The D gene is left open where the match is weak. Only part of the rows carry a size: once, few, many, or a class if the clone is expanded.

D: NA; size: NA; V: TRBV5-4; J: TRBJ1-5; DNA: TGTGCCAGCAGCTTGGTTCCAAATCAGCCCCAGCATTTT; CDR3: CASSLVPNQPQHF
D: NA; size: few; V: TRBV4-2; J: TRBJ2-2; DNA: TGTGCCAGCAGCCATGGCGCGAACACCGGGGAGCTGTTTTTT; CDR3: CASSHGANTGELFF
D: TRBD1; size: NA; V: TRBV7-8; J: TRBJ1-1; DNA: TGTGCCAGCAGCCCAGGGACAGAATGGCGAGGCACTGAAGCTTTCTTT; CDR3: CASSPGTEWRGTEAFF
D: NA; size: NA; V: TRBV21-1; J: TRBJ2-1; DNA: TGTGCCAGCAGCAAATGGGGGGATTATATAGGGGACAATGAGCAGTTCTTC; CDR3: CASSKWGDYIGDNEQFF
D: TRBD1; size: NA; V: TRBV7-9; J: TRBJ1-1; DNA: TGTGCCAGCAGCCAGGCGACAGGGGACACTGAAGCTTTCTTT; CDR3: CASSQATGDTEAFF
D: NA; size: few; V: TRBV6-6; J: TRBJ1-1; DNA: TGTGCCAGCAGCCCCGCCCCAGCAAACACTGAAGCTTTCTTT; CDR3: CASSPAPANTEAFF
D: TRBD1; size: medium-sized; V: TRBV30; J: TRBJ1-6; DNA: TGTGCCTGGAGTCTTACCCGACAGGGGGGATCACCCCTCCACTTT; CDR3: CAWSLTRQGGSPLHF
D: NA; size: NA; V: TRBV30; J: TRBJ2-1; DNA: TGTGCCTGGAGTCTAGATTTCAAGCAGTTCTTC; CDR3: CAWSLDFKQFF
D: NA; size: NA; V: TRBV5-1; J: TRBJ1-4; DNA: TGCGCCAGCAGTCACCGTCCCCTGGCAGGGATAACTAATGAAAAACTGTTTTTT; CDR3: CASSHRPLAGITNEKLFF
D: TRBD2; size: NA; V: TRBV7-9; J: TRBJ2-3; DNA: TGTGCCAGCAGCTTAGCCCGACTAGCGGGTCAGACAGATACGCAGTATTTT; CDR3: CASSLARLAGQTDTQYF
D: NA; size: NA; V: TRBV7-9; J: TRBJ2-5; DNA: TGTGCCAGCAGCTTAGCGGAGGGACAGCTTGTTTCCCAGTACTTC; CDR3: CASSLAEGQLVSQYF
D: NA; size: medium-sized; V: TRBV28; J: TRBJ1-2; DNA: TGTGCCAGCAGTTTAGGGGGTGCCTATGGCTACACCTTC; CDR3: CASSLGGAYGYTF
D: TRBD1; size: once; V: TRBV27; J: TRBJ2-5; DNA: TGTGCCAGCAGTCCGAACAGGGGTGAACGGCGACTCAGTCTAGAGACCCAGTACTTC; CDR3: CASSPNRGERRLSLETQYF
D: NA; size: NA; V: TRBV4-3; J: TRBJ2-6; DNA: TGCGCCAGCAGCCAAGATTATGGGGCCAACGTCCTGACTTTC; CDR3: CASSQDYGANVLTF
D: TRBD2; size: NA; V: TRBV10-2; J: TRBJ2-3; DNA: TGCGCCAGCGGGGGGGGAGATACGCAGTATTTT; CDR3: CASGGGDTQYF
D: TRBD2; size: NA; V: TRBV27; J: TRBJ2-7; DNA: TGTGCCAGCAGCCCTTTGGGGGGGAAGAAGTTCTACGAGCAGTACTTC; CDR3: CASSPLGGKKFYEQYF
D: NA; size: NA; V: TRBV7-9; J: TRBJ2-7; DNA: TGTGCCAGCAGCTTAGATGCGGGGGCCCACGAGCAGTACTTC; CDR3: CASSLDAGAHEQYF
D: TRBD1; size: NA; V: TRBV4-1; J: TRBJ1-5; DNA: TGCGCCAGCAGCCAAGATTCCCAGGGGGTCAATCAGCCCCAGCATTTT; CDR3: CASSQDSQGVNQPQHF
D: NA; size: NA; V: TRBV29-1; J: TRBJ1-2; DNA: TGCAGCGTTAGGGACGTGCAGTATTATGGCTACACCTTC; CDR3: CSVRDVQYYGYTF
D: NA; size: once; V: TRBV6-1; J: TRBJ1-5; DNA: TGTGCCGGCAGTGAATCGATGTGGGGTCAGCCCCAGCATTTT; CDR3: CAGSESMWGQPQHF
D: NA; size: NA; V: TRBV28; J: TRBJ1-2; DNA: TGTGCCAGCAGGCGAGTCAGACAGGACTCCCAGCGAGGCTACACCTTC; CDR3: CASRRVRQDSQRGYTF
D: NA; size: NA; V: TRBV10-2; J: TRBJ1-1; DNA: TGCGCCAGCAGTGACGGGGGCCTAAGGGGATACACTGAAGCTTTCTTT; CDR3: CASSDGGLRGYTEAFF
D: NA; size: large; V: TRBV7-9; J: TRBJ2-1; DNA: TGTGCCAGCAGCTGGTCTCTGGACAATGAGCAGTTCTTC; CDR3: CASSWSLDNEQFF
D: NA; size: NA; V: TRBV6-5; J: TRBJ1-2; DNA: TGTGCCAGCATGGCGGGCTATGGCTACACCTTC; CDR3: CASMAGYGYTF
D: NA; size: medium-sized; V: TRBV9; J: TRBJ1-1; DNA: TGTGCCAGCAGCGTCTCCGGGACGGGGGTAGGCACTGAAGCTTTCTTT; CDR3: CASSVSGTGVGTEAFF
D: NA; size: NA; V: TRBV4-3; J: TRBJ1-2; DNA: TGCGCCAGCAGCCAGGAACAGGGCGAATTCGGCTACACCTTC; CDR3: CASSQEQGEFGYTF